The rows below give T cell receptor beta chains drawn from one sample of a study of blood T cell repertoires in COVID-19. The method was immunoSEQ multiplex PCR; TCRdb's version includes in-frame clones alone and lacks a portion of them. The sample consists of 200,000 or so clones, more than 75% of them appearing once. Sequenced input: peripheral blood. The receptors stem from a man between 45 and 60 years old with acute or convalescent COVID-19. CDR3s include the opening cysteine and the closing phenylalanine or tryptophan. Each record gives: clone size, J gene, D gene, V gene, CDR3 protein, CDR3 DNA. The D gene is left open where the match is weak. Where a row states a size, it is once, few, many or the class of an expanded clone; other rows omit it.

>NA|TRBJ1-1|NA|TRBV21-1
CASALRTGAFF
TGTGCCAGCGCTTTGCGTACCGGGGCTTTCTTT
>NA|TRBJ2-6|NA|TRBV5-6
CASSLDRASGANVLTF
TGTGCCAGCAGCTTGGACAGGGCCTCTGGGGCCAACGTCCTGACTTTC
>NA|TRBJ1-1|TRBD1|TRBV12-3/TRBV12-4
CASSPDRGTEAFF
TGTGCCAGCAGTCCCGACAGGGGCACTGAAGCTTTCTTT
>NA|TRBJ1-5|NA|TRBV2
CASTEGRNQPQHF
TGTGCCAGCACGGAGGGCAGAAATCAGCCCCAGCATTTT
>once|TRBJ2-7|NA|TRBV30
CAWSVRAHEQYF
TGTGCCTGGAGTGTACGAGCCCACGAGCAGTACTTC
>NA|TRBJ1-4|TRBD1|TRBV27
CASARLGRGLPTNEKLFF
TGTGCCAGCGCGAGGTTAGGAAGGGGGCTGCCAACTAATGAAAAACTGTTTTTT
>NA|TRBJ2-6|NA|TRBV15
CATKSGFGANVLTF
TGTGCCACCAAATCAGGGTTCGGGGCCAACGTCCTGACTTTC
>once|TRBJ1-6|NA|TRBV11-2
CASSPAGRNSPLHF
TGTGCCAGCAGCCCAGCGGGGCGAAATTCGCCCCTCCACTTT
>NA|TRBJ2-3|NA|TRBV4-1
CASSGGADTQYF
TGCGCCAGCAGCGGCGGCGCAGATACGCAGTATTTT
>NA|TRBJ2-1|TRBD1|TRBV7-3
CASSAQGGLESSYNEQFF
TGTGCCAGCAGCGCACAGGGGGGTTTGGAGAGCTCCTACAATGAGCAGTTCTTC
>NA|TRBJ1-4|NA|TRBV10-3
CAISDHTTNEKLFF
TGTGCCATCAGTGACCACACAACTAATGAAAAACTGTTTTTT
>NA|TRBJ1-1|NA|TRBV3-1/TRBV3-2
CASSQVGRGTEAFF
TGTGCCAGCAGCCAAGTTGGCAGGGGAACTGAAGCTTTCTTT
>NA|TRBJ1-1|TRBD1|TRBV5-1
CASRRDRGLTEAFF
TGCGCCAGCAGACGGGACAGGGGGTTGACTGAAGCTTTCTTT
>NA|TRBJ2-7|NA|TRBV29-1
CSVETLGGVSSYEQYF
TGCAGCGTTGAAACCCTCGGGGGTGTCAGCTCCTACGAGCAGTACTTC
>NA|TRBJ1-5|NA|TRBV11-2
CASSLDRGDQPQHF
TGTGCCAGCAGCTTAGACAGGGGCGATCAGCCCCAGCATTTT
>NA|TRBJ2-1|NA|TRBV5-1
CASSLVSGDNEQFF
TGCGCCAGCAGCTTGGTATCAGGGGACAATGAGCAGTTCTTC
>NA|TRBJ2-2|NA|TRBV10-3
CAIGGTANTGELFF
TGTGCCATCGGAGGGACAGCGAACACCGGGGAGCTGTTTTTT
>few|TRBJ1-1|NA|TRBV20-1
CSASPGVMNTEAFF
TGCAGTGCTAGTCCTGGAGTTATGAACACTGAAGCTTTCTTT
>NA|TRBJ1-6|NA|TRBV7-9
CASSFSQDSAWANSPLHF
TGTGCCAGCAGCTTTTCTCAGGACAGCGCTTGGGCTAATTCACCCCTCCACTTT
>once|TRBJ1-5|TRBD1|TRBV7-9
CASSLGTGVNQPQHF
TGTGCCAGCAGCCTCGGGACAGGGGTGAATCAGCCCCAGCATTTT
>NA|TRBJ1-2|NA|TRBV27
CASSPSVARGYTF
TGTGCCAGCAGTCCCTCGGTGGCGCGGGGCTACACCTTC
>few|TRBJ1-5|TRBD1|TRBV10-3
CAIRGGSDQPQHF
TGTGCCATCAGAGGGGGCAGTGATCAGCCCCAGCATTTT
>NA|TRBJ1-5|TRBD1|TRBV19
CASSILDRGRQPQHF
TGTGCCAGTAGTATATTGGACAGGGGGAGACAGCCCCAGCATTTT
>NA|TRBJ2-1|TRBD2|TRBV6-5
CASRLAGGPVNEQFF
TGTGCCAGCAGACTAGCGGGGGGGCCAGTTAATGAGCAGTTCTTC
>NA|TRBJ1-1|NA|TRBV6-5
CASSYSGQGGNTEAFF
TGTGCCAGCAGTTACTCAGGGCAGGGTGGGAACACTGAAGCTTTCTTT
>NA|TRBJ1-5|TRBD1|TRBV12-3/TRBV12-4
CASSRTGGEPQHF
TGTGCCAGCAGCCGAACAGGGGGCGAGCCCCAGCATTTT
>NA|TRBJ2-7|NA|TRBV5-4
CASSPGGRFYYEQYF
TGTGCCAGCAGCCCCGGGGGGCGGTTTTACTACGAGCAGTACTTC
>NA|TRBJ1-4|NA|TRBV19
CASSPIANEKLFF
TGTGCCAGTAGTCCCATAGCTAATGAAAAACTGTTTTTT
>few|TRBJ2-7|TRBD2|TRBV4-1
CASSHPSGGYYEQYF
TGCGCCAGCAGCCACCCCAGCGGGGGGTACTACGAGCAGTACTTC
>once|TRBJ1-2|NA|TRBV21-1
CASSQREAYGYTF
TGTGCCAGCAGCCAGAGGGAGGCCTATGGCTACACCTTC
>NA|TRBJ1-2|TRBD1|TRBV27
CASSYAGTGASHYGYTF
TGTGCCAGCAGTTACGCCGGGACAGGGGCCTCCCACTATGGCTACACCTTC
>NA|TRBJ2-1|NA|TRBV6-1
CASSEAQGGYNEQFF
TGTGCCAGCAGTGAAGCGCAGGGGGGCTACAATGAGCAGTTCTTC
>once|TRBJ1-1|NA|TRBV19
CASSIGRLNTEAFF
TGTGCCAGTAGTATAGGGCGGTTAAACACTGAAGCTTTCTTT
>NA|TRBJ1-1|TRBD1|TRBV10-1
CASTRQGDTEAFF
TGCGCCAGCACCCGGCAGGGGGATACTGAAGCTTTCTTT
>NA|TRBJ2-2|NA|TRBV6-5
CASSWQGNTGELFF
TGTGCCAGCAGTTGGCAGGGGAACACCGGGGAGCTGTTTTTT
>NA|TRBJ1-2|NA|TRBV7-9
CASSFRAGYGYTF
TGTGCCAGCAGCTTTAGAGCGGGCTATGGCTACACCTTC
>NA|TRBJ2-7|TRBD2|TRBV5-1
CASSSMGAGPYEQYF
TGCGCCAGCAGCTCTATGGGAGCGGGGCCCTACGAGCAGTACTTC
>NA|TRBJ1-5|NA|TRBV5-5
CASSLVFESNQPQHF
TGTGCCAGCAGCTTGGTTTTCGAGAGCAATCAGCCCCAGCATTTT
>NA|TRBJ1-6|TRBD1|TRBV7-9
CASSLGQGFGSPLHF
TGTGCCAGCAGCCTTGGACAGGGTTTTGGCTCACCCCTCCACTTT
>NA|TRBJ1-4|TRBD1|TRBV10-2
CASSEWGQGNEKLFF
TGCGCCAGCAGTGAGTGGGGACAGGGTAATGAAAAACTGTTTTTT
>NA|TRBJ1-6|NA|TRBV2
CASSEISLRNNSPLHF
TGTGCCAGCAGCGAAATAAGCCTAAGAAATAATTCACCCCTCCACTTT
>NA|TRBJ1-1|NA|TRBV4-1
CASSQDPRNTEAFF
TGCGCCAGCAGCCAAGATCCGAGGAACACTGAAGCTTTCTTT
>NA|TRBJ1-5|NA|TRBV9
CASSVGDTYQPQHF
TGTGCCAGCAGCGTAGGGGACACATATCAGCCCCAGCATTTT
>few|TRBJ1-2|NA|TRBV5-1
CASSPVGRASDGYTF
TGCGCCAGCAGCCCCGTAGGCAGGGCGTCGGATGGCTACACCTTC
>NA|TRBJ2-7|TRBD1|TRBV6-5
CASSPPTGGHEQYF
TGTGCCAGCAGTCCACCCACAGGGGGCCACGAGCAGTACTTC
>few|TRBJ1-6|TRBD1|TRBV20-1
CSASGAGGLSPLHF
TGCAGTGCTAGTGGGGCAGGGGGACTTTCACCCCTCCACTTT
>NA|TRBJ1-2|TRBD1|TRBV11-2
CASSLGGTGSNYGYTF
TGTGCCAGCAGCTTAGGCGGGACAGGGTCTAACTATGGCTACACCTTC
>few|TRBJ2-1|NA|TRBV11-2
CASSLKLAPSNEQFF
TGTGCCAGCAGCTTGAAACTAGCCCCCTCGAATGAGCAGTTCTTC
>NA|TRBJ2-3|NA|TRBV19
CASSMDLTSTDTQYF
TGTGCCAGTAGTATGGACTTGACTAGCACAGATACGCAGTATTTT
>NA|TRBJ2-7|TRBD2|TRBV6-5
CASIQAGIPYEQYF
TGTGCCAGCATCCAAGCGGGGATCCCCTACGAGCAGTACTTC
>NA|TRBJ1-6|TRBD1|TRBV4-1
CASSPPQGSDSPLHF
TGCGCCAGCAGCCCCCCACAGGGGTCGGATTCACCCCTCCACTTT
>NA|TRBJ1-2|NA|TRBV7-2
CASSLTQVYGYTF
TGTGCCAGCAGCTTAACCCAGGTCTATGGCTACACCTTC
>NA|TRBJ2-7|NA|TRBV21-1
CASSFGTPTYEQYF
TGTGCCAGCAGCTTCGGGACACCTACCTACGAGCAGTACTTC
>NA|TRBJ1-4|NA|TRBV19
CASSIRPRDNEKLFF
TGTGCCAGTAGTATTCGGCCCAGGGATAATGAAAAACTGTTTTTT
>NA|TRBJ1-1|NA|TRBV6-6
CASSYEQQTEAFF
TGTGCCAGCAGTTACGAACAGCAAACTGAAGCTTTCTTT